Presented here are 15 T cell receptor beta chains from one specimen sequenced in a study of cytomegalovirus exposure and HLA in healthy donors. This PCR relied on a set of 60 Vbeta primers and 13 Jbeta primers. Repertoires were generated with immunoSEQ multiplex PCR, while TCRdb's copy carries only in-frame clones and drops some. This repertoire shows about 140,000 clones, around 78% found once; its top ten account for 2% to 3%. The sequencing input was PBMCs. The receptors originated from a woman under 30 in good health and CMV-seropositive.

J is TRBJ1-2 and V is TRBV28, with D hard to call. The CDR3 loop spans 13 amino acids. V lost 3 bases to trimming and J lost 4 bases, with 9 bases between them. Germline V gives CDR1 MDHEN, CDR2 SYDVKM. The CDR3 here is CASSFLNFYGYTF. CDR3 coding DNA: TGTGCCAGCAGTTTTTTGAACTTCTATGGCTACACCTTC.

Here the CDR3 reads CASSLDRGFYGYTF. The CDR3 region has the DNA TGTGCCAGCAGTCTGGACAGGGGATTCTATGGCTACACCTTC. This rearrangement joins TRBV6-1 to TRBJ1-2; 9 bases fit TRBD1. CDR1 is MNHNS, CDR2 SASEGT, per germline. With V trimmed by 5 bases and J by 4 bases, 5 bases remained unmatched. This CDR3 is built from 14 residues.

J is TRBJ2-3 and V is TRBV6-5, with 8 bases matching TRBD2. Germline values: CDR1 MNHEY, CDR2 SVGAGI. With 0 bases clipped from V and 5 bases from J, the junction kept 4 bases outside the gene matches. There are 15 residues in the CDR3. The CDR3 here is CASSYSGLVIDTQYF. The CDR3 DNA reads as TGTGCCAGCAGTTACTCGGGACTAGTGATAGATACGCAGTATTTT.

This chain connects TRBV6-1 to TRBJ2-7, with D possibly being TRBD2 (6 bases). V was clipped by 10 bases and J by 3 bases, with 16 bases between them. The CDR3 runs to 13 residues. Germline CDR1 and CDR2: MNHNS and SASEGT. The CDR3 DNA follows: TGTGCCACCTGGAGGGGTAGCGGCTACGAGCAGTACTTC. It encodes CATWRGSGYEQYF.

The chain joins TRBV13 to TRBJ1-2; 7 positions match TRBD1. This CDR3 is built from 15 residues. CDR1 is PRHDT, CDR2 FYEKMQ, per germline (reference sequence). V was pared by 6 bases and J by 3 bases, with 10 bases of the junction left unmatched. The CDR3 loop is CASRGLRGQDYGYTF. In DNA, the CDR3 is TGTGCCAGCAGGGGACTTCGCGGACAGGACTATGGCTACACCTTC.

The chain recombines TRBV6-1 with TRBJ1-2; D is uncertain. The CDR3 is made up of 14 amino acids. V dropped 7 bases and J dropped 7 bases, with 19 bases sitting between them. Germline V lookup: CDR1 MNHNS, CDR2 SASEGT. This CDR3 is CASTSGRGMGGYTF. The CDR3 region has the DNA TGTGCCAGCACTTCTGGACGGGGAATGGGTGGCTACACCTTC.

J is TRBJ1-2 and V is TRBV6-4; TRBD1 matches 10 bases. Per the germline V gene, CDR1 is MRHNA and CDR2 is SNTAGT. V shed 3 bases and J 4 bases; nucleotides not matched to a gene: 5. CDR3 length equals 15 residues. CDR3 nucleotide sequence: TGTGCCAGCAGTGAGGGGACAGGGGACCCCTATGGCTACACCTTC. Protein product: CASSEGTGDPYGYTF.

The chain is built from TRBV7-8 and TRBJ2-2, with TRBD2 matching over 12 bases. CDR1 SGHVS and CDR2 FQNEAQ come from the germline V gene. Trimming took 5 bases from V and 0 from J; bases not matched to a gene: 7. The CDR3 is 18 amino acids. The CDR3 sequence is CASSLVASGGANTGELFF. The CDR3 bases are TGTGCCAGCAGCCTCGTCGCTAGCGGGGGGGCGAACACCGGGGAGCTGTTTTTT.

The DNA for the CDR3 is TGTGCCAGCTCACCTCTGACAGGGGATTACACCGGGGAGCTGTTTTTT. Its translation is CASSPLTGDYTGELFF. This sequence joins TRBV18 and TRBJ2-2; 8 bases match TRBD1. Germline assignment: CDR1 KGHSH and CDR2 LQKENI. This CDR3 is 16 amino acids long. Losses at the gene ends were 3 bases for V and 3 bases for J; bases not matched to a gene: 6.

The V and J genes are TRBV6-5 and TRBJ2-1; TRBD2 matches 10 bases. There are 15 residues in the CDR3. Losses at the gene ends were 6 bases for V and 4 bases for J; bases not matched to a gene: 6. Per germline, CDR1 MNHEY and CDR2 SVGAGI. The CDR3 loop reads CASSRERGGYNEQFF. In nucleotides, the CDR3 is TGTGCCAGCAGCCGGGAGCGGGGGGGATACAATGAGCAGTTCTTC.

The gene calls are TRBV5-4 and TRBJ1-1; 7 bases are shared with TRBD1. The length of the CDR3 is 15 residues. The V gene end was trimmed by 0 bases and the J gene end by 4 bases; junction bases not matched to a gene: 6. The germline gives CDR1 SGHNT, CDR2 YYREEE (reference sequence). CDR3 sequence reads: CASSLEQGVGTEAFF. The CDR3 DNA reads as TGTGCCAGCAGCTTGGAGCAGGGGGTAGGCACTGAAGCTTTCTTT. Complete variable domain (other parts from reference TRBV5-4 and TRBJ1-1): ETGVTQSPTHLIKTRGQQVTLRCSSQSGHNTVSWYQQALGQGPQFIFQYYREEENGRGNFPPRFSGLQFPNYSSELNVNALELDDSALYLCASSLEQGVGTEAFFGQGTRLTVV.

V and J are TRBV12-5 and TRBJ2-3; tentatively, D is TRBD1 (6 bases). Germline CDR1 and CDR2: LGHNT and FRNRAP. Between the trimmed V and J ends, which lost 5 bases and 4 bases, there was a span of 25 bases. The CDR3 loop spans 18 amino acids. CDR3 sequence reads: CASGISWQGPKIADTQYF. The CDR3 nucleotides read TGTGCTAGTGGTATTTCATGGCAGGGGCCAAAAATAGCAGATACGCAGTATTTT.

The genes are TRBV27 and TRBJ1-2, with D hard to call. V was cut by 5 bases and J by 8 bases, with 9 bases left in between. This CDR3 spans 11 amino acids. Germline-derived CDR1 and CDR2 are MNHEY and SMNVEV (reference sequence). This CDR3 is CASSPPGGYTF. DNA for the CDR3: TGTGCCAGCAGTCCGCCGGGGGGCTACACCTTC.

This chain connects TRBV18 to TRBJ2-7, with 7 bases matching TRBD2. J lost 5 bases, V lost 3 bases, and 7 bases had no gene match. The CDR3 runs 14 residues. Germline CDR1 is KGHSH and CDR2 is LQKENI. In nucleotides, the CDR3 is TGTGCCAGCTCACCCCGCGCGGGGGTCCACGAGCAGTACTTC. Translated: CASSPRAGVHEQYF.

The chain employs TRBV25-1 and TRBJ1-1; D uncertain. This CDR3 comprises 13 residues. Trimming stripped 5 bases from V and 1 base from J, with 8 bases between. CDR1 and CDR2 (germline): MGHDK, SYGVNS. This chain's CDR3 is CASSPVGNTEAFF. The CDR3, as DNA: TGTGCCAGCAGTCCCGTCGGGAACACTGAAGCTTTCTTT.